Each of the 10 T cell receptor beta chains below was sequenced from the same sample in a study of cytomegalovirus exposure and HLA in healthy donors. The data were produced by immunoSEQ multiplex PCR, yet TCRdb's version contains in-frame clones alone and is incomplete. The sample lists a few hundred thousand clones, 80% to 90% occurring once. Sequencing was performed on PBMCs. These receptors were obtained from a woman aged 18 to 35 in good health and CMV-seronegative.

This chain connects TRBV27 to TRBJ2-7; maybe TRBD2 (7 bases). The CDR3 is made up of 15 amino acids. Germline CDR1 reads MNHEY; CDR2 reads SMNVEV (reference sequence). Trimming cost V 7 bases and J 1 base, with 17 bases left between them. CDR3 in DNA: TGTGCCAGCATCCTACGGGGGGCGCTTTCCTACGAGCAGTACTTC. The encoded protein is CASILRGALSYEQYF.

The rearrangement joins TRBV6-5 to TRBJ2-5; possible D gene TRBD1, 6 bases. Looked up from germline, CDR1 is MNHEY and CDR2 is SVGAGI. V lost 8 bases, J lost 3 bases, and 16 bases lay in between. CDR3 length equals 14 residues. The CDR3 DNA reads TGTGCCAGCGCTATGGGGGCGAGGAAAGAGACCCAGTACTTC. This gives the protein CASAMGARKETQYF.

V and J are TRBV5-1 and TRBJ1-6, with D tentatively TRBD1 (6 bases). V was shortened by 0 bases and J by 10 bases, with 11 bases between the two germline ends. CDR3 size: 14 residues. The germline gives CDR1 SGHRS, CDR2 YFSETQ. The CDR3 spells CASSLDRVKSPLHF. In DNA, the CDR3 is TGCGCCAGCAGCTTGGACAGGGTAAAATCACCCCTCCACTTT.

The rearrangement uses TRBV29-1 and TRBJ1-2; D is undetermined. The CDR3 covers 11 residues. V lost 1 base and J lost 13, with 13 bases in between. Germline CDR1 reads SQVTM; CDR2 reads ANQGSEA. CDR3 DNA sequence: TGCAGCGTTGAAGTCAGGTCGCAAGGCACCTTC. Encoded protein: CSVEVRSQGTF.

This chain uses TRBV18 with TRBJ2-7, with TRBD1 matching 7 bases. This CDR3 spans 15 amino acids. J gave up 3 bases and V 6 bases, and 11 bases lay outside the gene matches. Germline V lookup: CDR1 KGHSH, CDR2 LQKENI. The CDR3 DNA reads as TGTGCCAGCTCCCTTCAGGGGGACCCTGGCTACGAGCAGTACTTC. This codes for CASSLQGDPGYEQYF.

The V call is TRBV7-2, the J call TRBJ2-1; 15 positions match TRBD2. The CDR3 runs 18 residues. The germline gives CDR1 SGHTA, CDR2 FQGNSA. The trim removed 3 bases at V and 7 bases at J, leaving 10 bases unmatched. Written as DNA, the CDR3 is TGTGCCAGCAGCTTTCCGGGACTAGCGGGAGGAGCGAGGAATGAGCAGTTCTTC. It translates to CASSFPGLAGGARNEQFF.

The V gene is TRBV19, the J gene TRBJ2-7; TRBD2 matches 14 bases. This CDR3 has 15 amino acids. V lost 10 bases and J lost 2; bases outside the gene matches: 7. Germline lookup yields CDR1 LNHDA and CDR2 SQIVND (reference sequence). The CDR3 sequence: CATTSGRAFPYEQYF. In nucleotides, the CDR3 is TGTGCCACGACTAGCGGGAGGGCGTTCCCCTACGAGCAGTACTTC.

This clone was observed a handful of times. This chain connects TRBV2 to TRBJ2-7; 8 nucleotides agree with TRBD1. The V and J ends lost 4 bases and 3 bases, in that order; junction bases with no gene match: 2. The CDR3 is made up of 13 amino acids. Germline loops: CDR1 SNHLY, CDR2 FYNNEI. This CDR3 reads CASSVTGGYEQYF. The DNA of the CDR3 is TGTGCCAGCAGTGTTACAGGGGGCTACGAGCAGTACTTC.

V gene TRBV20-1 combines with J gene TRBJ2-7; no clear D gene. The CDR3 has 11 amino acids. Trimming shortened V by 3 bases and J by 3 bases, and 6 bases separated the two germline ends. CDR1 is DFQATT and CDR2 is SNEGSKA in the germline V gene (reference sequence). The CDR3 protein is CSARTHYEQYF. CDR3 DNA sequence: TGCAGTGCTAGGACACACTACGAGCAGTACTTC.

The gene calls are TRBV21-1 and TRBJ1-1; TRBD1, the table's D call, lacks a check against the DNA. TRBV21-1 is deemed a pseudogene. This CDR3 region has 18 residues. The CDR3 DNA follows: TGTGCCAGCAGCAAACCTTACAATGGGACAGCCTTGAACACTGAAGCTTTCTTT. Protein: CASSKPYNGTALNTEAFF.